The clone carrying this TCR beta chain came up a few times. The antigen remains unidentified. The sample originates from a study of breast tumors, draining lymph nodes, adjacent tissues. Study conclusions and caveats: Tumor and nontumor repertoires were significantly more similar in luminal-like than in basal-like breast cancer. Tumor TCR diversity was below lymph nodes but above nontumor tissue. Data only fit, rather than demonstrated, lymph node origin of most tumor T cells.

Germline CDR1 is LGHNA and CDR2 is YNFKEQ. CDR3 length: 20 amino acids. Trimming shortened V by 2 bases and J by 4 bases, and 27 bases separated the two germline ends. TCRdb reprocessed the multiplex PCR reads with MiXCR, giving one entry per CDR3 protein. The table shows 100,000 or so distinct CDR3 sequences, with 21% occurring only once. Axillary draining lymph nodes of breast cancer patients supplied the node samples. The rearrangement links TRBV4-2 to TRBJ1-5, with a weak D call TRBD1 (5 bases). Sequencing was done on a sample of axillary lymph node tissue. This TCR was recovered from a female donor with breast cancer. Some clones in this sample may be carry-over from other donors' samples. DNA for the CDR3: TGTGCCAGCAGCCAACTCATTCCCACCGTCCAGGGTCCCTTTAATCAGCCCCAGCATTTT. It encodes CASSQLIPTVQGPFNQPQHF.